What follows describes a single T cell receptor (beta chain). The data were obtained in a study of blood T cell repertoires in COVID-19. The repertoire was sequenced with immunoSEQ multiplex PCR; TCRdb's copy has only in-frame clones and lacks some. The data hold 400,000 to 500,000 clones, with around nine tenths observed a single time. Sample: PBMCs or T cells enriched from blood (not recorded which). The sequence came from a woman between 18 and 30 years old who had been exposed to COVID-19.

CDR3 coding DNA: TGTGCCAGCAGCGGACCACAGGGCGGGTACGAGCAGTACTTC. Encoded protein: CASSGPQGGYEQYF. This chain connects TRBV3-1 (or the pseudogene TRBV3-2) to TRBJ2-7; TRBD1 might be the D (6 bases). Trimming took off 5 bases at V and 4 bases at J, with 15 bases between the two ends. The CDR3 is made up of 14 amino acids. Germline V lookup: CDR1 LGHDT, CDR2 YNNKEL (reference sequence).